This is a list of T cell receptor beta chains from one sample in a study of cytomegalovirus exposure and HLA in healthy donors. Some clones are missing from TCRdb's copy, which holds only in-frame ones; the method was immunoSEQ multiplex PCR. The sample includes 100,000 to 150,000 clones, approximately 61% seen only once; the top ten take 1.5% to 2%. Sequenced material: PBMCs. The receptors were sampled from a young man in good health and CMV-seropositive. Both conserved end residues are part of each CDR3. The order of the fields is J gene, D gene, CDR3 length, clone size, V gene, CDR3 DNA, CDR3 protein. A D gene is named only where the DNA matches it firmly. Clone size is stated in some rows and not others, as once, few, many or a class when expanded.

J: TRBJ1-2
D: TRBD1
length: 15
size: NA
V: TRBV2
DNA: TGTGCCAGTGCGTCGGGACAGGGGGCAAGATATGGCTACACCTTC
CDR3: CASASGQGARYGYTF

J: TRBJ2-7
D: TRBD2
length: 15
size: NA
V: TRBV18
DNA: TGTGCCAGCTCACCAGTCCTTAGCGGGTACTACGAGCAGTACTTC
CDR3: CASSPVLSGYYEQYF

J: TRBJ1-1
D: NA
length: 14
size: NA
V: TRBV19
DNA: TGTGCCAGTAGTGTAGTATCTGTGAACACTGAAGCTTTCTTT
CDR3: CASSVVSVNTEAFF

J: TRBJ2-7
D: NA
length: 15
size: NA
V: TRBV27
DNA: TGTGCCAGCAGTTTATCGGCAGGTACCTCCTACGAGCAGTACTTC
CDR3: CASSLSAGTSYEQYF

J: TRBJ1-3
D: NA
length: 15
size: NA
V: TRBV9
DNA: TGTGCCAGCAGCCCTCGCCGACAGAATGGAAACACCATATATTTT
CDR3: CASSPRRQNGNTIYF

J: TRBJ1-4
D: TRBD1
length: 13
size: NA
V: TRBV6-5
DNA: TGTGCCAGCAGTGACAGGGGGCCCGAAAAACTGTTTTTT
CDR3: CASSDRGPEKLFF

J: TRBJ2-5
D: TRBD2
length: 15
size: few
V: TRBV5-1
DNA: TGCGCCAGCAGCTCGGGACTAGCGGGATCGGAGACCCAGTACTTC
CDR3: CASSSGLAGSETQYF

J: TRBJ2-7
D: NA
length: 16
size: medium-sized
V: TRBV13
DNA: TGTGCCAGCAGCTTAGGGGGTCGGGGGACCCCCTACGAGCAGTACTTC
CDR3: CASSLGGRGTPYEQYF

J: TRBJ2-5
D: TRBD2
length: 17
size: NA
V: TRBV5-1
DNA: TGCGCCAGCAGCCAAAGGGGACTAGCGGGAGGGGTAGAGACCCAGTACTTC
CDR3: CASSQRGLAGGVETQYF

J: TRBJ1-1
D: TRBD1
length: 17
size: NA
V: TRBV4-3
DNA: TGCGCCAGCAGCCAGCCACGGCCAGGGACAGAACACACTGAAGCTTTCTTT
CDR3: CASSQPRPGTEHTEAFF

J: TRBJ1-1
D: TRBD1
length: 18
size: NA
V: TRBV25-1
DNA: TGTGCCAGCAGTGACCCCACAGGGGGCACCCCCGGGAACACTGAAGCTTTCTTT
CDR3: CASSDPTGGTPGNTEAFF

J: TRBJ2-2
D: NA
length: 15
size: NA
V: TRBV25-1
DNA: TGTGCCAGCAGTGAAATGGGGGCATTAACCGGGGAGCTGTTTTTT
CDR3: CASSEMGALTGELFF

J: TRBJ1-1
D: TRBD1
length: 14
size: NA
V: TRBV6-4
DNA: TGTGCCAGCAGTGACGGCCGGGACAGGGATGAGCTTTTCTTT
CDR3: CASSDGRDRDELFF

J: TRBJ1-2
D: TRBD1
length: 14
size: NA
V: TRBV7-2
DNA: TGTGCCAGCAGCTTAGTCAGGGGGTGGGATGGCTACACCTTC
CDR3: CASSLVRGWDGYTF

J: TRBJ1-1
D: TRBD1
length: 13
size: few
V: TRBV5-4
DNA: TGTGCCAGCAGTTTGACAGGGTACACTGAAGCTTTCTTT
CDR3: CASSLTGYTEAFF

J: TRBJ2-1
D: NA
length: 15
size: NA
V: TRBV7-3
DNA: TGTGCCAGCAGCCCCGCCGGGCGGGACGGCAATGAGCAGTTCTTC
CDR3: CASSPAGRDGNEQFF

J: TRBJ2-1
D: NA
length: 13
size: few
V: TRBV5-6
DNA: TGTGCCAGCAGCTTGGACAGCTACAATGAGCAGTTCTTC
CDR3: CASSLDSYNEQFF

J: TRBJ1-1
D: TRBD1
length: 14
size: NA
V: TRBV7-9
DNA: TGTGCCAGCAGCTTTGGACAGGCGGCGACTGAAGCTTTCTTT
CDR3: CASSFGQAATEAFF

J: TRBJ2-3
D: TRBD2
length: 16
size: NA
V: TRBV9
DNA: TGTGCCAGCAGCGTATTCGAACTAGCGGCCACAGATACGCAGTATTTT
CDR3: CASSVFELAATDTQYF

J: TRBJ1-1
D: TRBD1
length: 13
size: NA
V: TRBV30
DNA: TGTGCCTCGGACAGGGGGATGAACACTGAAGCTTTCTTT
CDR3: CASDRGMNTEAFF

J: TRBJ1-1
D: NA
length: 15
size: NA
V: TRBV6-5
DNA: TGTGCCAGCAGATCCAATCCGGGTCTGAACACTGAAGCTTTCTTT
CDR3: CASRSNPGLNTEAFF

J: TRBJ1-4
D: NA
length: 12
size: NA
V: TRBV29-1
DNA: TGCAGCGTTGGGCAATCCCCCGAAAAACTGTTTTTT
CDR3: CSVGQSPEKLFF

J: TRBJ1-5
D: NA
length: 13
size: NA
V: TRBV28
DNA: TGTGCCAGCACCTCGGTTGTTAGCCAGCCCCAGCATTTT
CDR3: CASTSVVSQPQHF

J: TRBJ2-1
D: NA
length: 14
size: few
V: TRBV6-1
DNA: TGTGCCAGCAGTGAAGGGGACTTTCGGGGTGAGCAGTTCTTC
CDR3: CASSEGDFRGEQFF

J: TRBJ2-7
D: NA
length: 13
size: NA
V: TRBV6-5
DNA: TGTGCCAGCAGTCTAGCAAGCTCCTACGAGCAGTACTTC
CDR3: CASSLASSYEQYF

J: TRBJ2-5
D: NA
length: 13
size: once
V: TRBV14
DNA: TGTGCCAGCCCTTCTGGCCCCCAAGAGACCCAGTACTTC
CDR3: CASPSGPQETQYF